The 15 T cell receptor beta chains presented below share a single source sample, sequenced in a study of blood T cell repertoires in COVID-19. Generated by immunoSEQ multiplex PCR, the TCRdb table keeps only in-frame clones and is missing some. The sample shows 250,000 to 300,000 clones, roughly 80% of them seen only once. Sequenced input: PBMCs or T cells enriched from blood (not recorded which). These receptors all come from a middle-aged man who had been exposed to COVID-19.

This clone was recorded only once. V usage is TRBV7-2 and J usage is TRBJ1-1, with D tentatively TRBD1 (5 bases). The V end lost 4 bases, the J end lost 3 bases, and 9 bases lay between the germline ends. Germline V gives CDR1 SGHTA, CDR2 FQGNSA. The CDR3 length is 13 residues. DNA for the CDR3: TGTGCCAGCAGCTGGGGACTCGACACTGAAGCTTTCTTT. The encoded protein is CASSWGLDTEAFF.

This clone was counted a single time. The chain links TRBV6-2 or TRBV6-3 to TRBJ2-5, with TRBD2 matching over 9 bases. V gave up 0 bases and J gave up 2 bases; unmatched junction bases: 4. CDR3 length: 16 amino acids. Germline V gene lookup returns CDR1 MNHEY and CDR2 SVGEGT. The CDR3 reads CASSYSLAGNQETQYF. CDR3 in DNA: TGTGCCAGCAGTTACTCACTAGCGGGTAATCAAGAGACCCAGTACTTC.

The rearrangement links TRBV19 to TRBJ1-1; a possible D gene is TRBD1 (5 bases). Trimming took off 5 bases at V and 2 bases at J, with 21 bases between the two ends. The length of the CDR3 is 17 residues. The V gene's germline CDR1 is LNHDA and CDR2 SQIVND (reference sequence). The CDR3 DNA sequence: TGTGCCAGTAGTCTCCCGGGGCTAAAGGCGGGAAACACTGAAGCTTTCTTT. Translating it yields CASSLPGLKAGNTEAFF.

The V and J genes are TRBV6-2 or TRBV6-3 and TRBJ2-3; 12 nucleotides agree with TRBD2. Per the germline V gene, CDR1 is MNHEY and CDR2 is SVGEGT. The CDR3 has 18 amino acids. Trimming at V came to 4 bases and at J to 4 bases, leaving 12 bases not matched to a gene. The CDR3 sequence is CASSLRGLAGGPSDTQYF. CDR3 nucleotide sequence: TGTGCCAGCAGTTTAAGGGGGCTAGCGGGAGGGCCGTCAGATACGCAGTATTTT.

The chain carries TRBV25-1 and TRBJ2-4; 11 positions match TRBD1. J was trimmed by 9 bases and V by 4 bases; bases with no gene match: 2. Germline loops: CDR1 MGHDK, CDR2 SYGVNS. The CDR3 extends over 13 amino acids. CDR3 DNA sequence: TGTGCCAGCAGTGCGGGACAGGGGGGCATTCAGTACTTC. Residues: CASSAGQGGIQYF.

V gene TRBV6-2 or TRBV6-3 combines with J gene TRBJ1-1, with D maybe TRBD1 (6 bases). The V and J ends lost 3 bases and 4 bases respectively, with 18 bases between them. CDR3 size: 16 residues. Germline V gene sequence: CDR1 MNHEY, CDR2 SVGEGT. The CDR3 is CASSYTPGEVGTEAFF. CDR3 nucleotide sequence: TGTGCCAGCAGTTATACGCCAGGGGAAGTGGGCACTGAAGCTTTCTTT.

The J gene is TRBJ2-1, the V gene TRBV3-1 (or the pseudogene TRBV3-2); 8 positions agree with TRBD1. The CDR3 totals 17 residues. The germline CDR1 and CDR2 sequences are LGHDT and YNNKEL (reference sequence). V dropped 1 base and J dropped 7; count of bases not matched to a gene: 12. The chain's CDR3 is CASSQGPGQAFSNEQFF. The CDR3 coding sequence is TGTGCCAGCAGCCAAGGCCCGGGACAGGCCTTCTCAAATGAGCAGTTCTTC.

The rearrangement joins TRBV6-4 to TRBJ1-5, with a possible D match to TRBD1 (6 bases). The CDR3 spans 15 residues. With 6 bases removed from V and 1 base from J, the gap between germline ends came to 13 bases. CDR1 MRHNA and CDR2 SNTAGT come from the germline V gene. Here the CDR3 reads CASRRTAQSNQPQHF. The CDR3 region has the DNA TGTGCCAGCAGACGGACAGCTCAAAGCAATCAGCCCCAGCATTTT.

The chain couples TRBV5-1 to TRBJ1-1; a weak D match, TRBD1 (5 bases). CDR3 length equals 14 residues. V was shortened by 4 bases and J by 1 base, with 11 bases between the two germline ends. Germline CDR1 reads SGHRS; CDR2 reads YFSETQ. CDR3 sequence reads: CASSPDTRNTEAFF. CDR3 DNA: TGCGCCAGCAGCCCGGACACAAGGAACACTGAAGCTTTCTTT.

The V and J genes are TRBV6-4 and TRBJ1-1; possible D gene TRBD1, 6 bases. The CDR3 has 14 amino acids. Between the trimmed V and J ends, which lost 4 bases and 1 base, there was a span of 10 bases. CDR1 is MRHNA, CDR2 SNTAGT, per germline. CDR3 nucleotides: TGTGCCAGCAGTGCCTCGGGGGCGAACACTGAAGCTTTCTTT. Encoded protein: CASSASGANTEAFF.

The chain is built from TRBV7-2 and TRBJ1-1, with a weak D call TRBD1 (5 bases). Germline V gene data show CDR1 as SGHTA and CDR2 as FQGNSA. The CDR3 covers 13 residues. V dropped 1 base and J dropped 11 bases, with 14 bases sitting between them. CDR3 sequence: CASSLDFVGRAFF. The CDR3 DNA reads TGTGCCAGCAGCTTAGATTTCGTGGGGCGGGCTTTCTTT. The full variable domain, in which reference TRBV7-2 and TRBJ1-1 provide the parts outside the CDR3, is GAGVSQSPSNKVTEKGKDVELRCDPISGHTALYWYRQSLGQGLEFLIYFQGNSAPDKSGLPSDRFSAERTGGSVSTLTIQRTQQEDSAVYLCASSLDFVGRAFFGQGTRLTVV.

The V call is TRBV7-8, the J call TRBJ2-7; possible D gene TRBD1, 7 bases. Germline V gives CDR1 SGHVS, CDR2 FQNEAQ. There are 14 residues in the CDR3. V lost 5 bases, J lost 7 bases, and 18 bases lay in between. CDR3 bases: TGTGCCAGCAGCCCCACCTCAGGGGGGAGGGAGCAGTACTTC. This gives the protein CASSPTSGGREQYF.

This clone was counted once. The chain joins TRBV4-2 to TRBJ1-6; D gene unclear. This CDR3 has 15 residues. Germline CDR1 LGHNA, CDR2 YNFKEQ. V was trimmed by 0 bases and J by 5 bases, leaving 8 bases between them. The CDR3 region has the DNA TGTGCCAGCAGCCAAGATCCCAGAAATAATTCACCCCTCCACTTT. Translation gives CASSQDPRNNSPLHF.

This clone was seen just once. The V call is TRBV20-1, the J call TRBJ1-1, with D perhaps TRBD1 (6 bases). V shed 6 bases and J shed 7 bases, with 9 bases lying between them. CDR3 size: 10 residues. The germline gives CDR1 DFQATT, CDR2 SNEGSKA (reference sequence). This CDR3 is CSALDSEAFF. CDR3 coding DNA: TGCAGTGCCCTGGACAGTGAAGCTTTCTTT.

The J gene is TRBJ1-1, the V gene TRBV7-9, with no clear D. The V end lost 5 bases, the J end lost 4 bases, and 11 bases lay between the germline ends. The CDR3 is 13 amino acids. Germline CDR1 is SEHNR and CDR2 is FQNEAQ (reference sequence). The CDR3 here is CASSPHWSTEAFF. The CDR3 DNA follows: TGTGCCAGCAGCCCCCATTGGAGCACTGAAGCTTTCTTT.